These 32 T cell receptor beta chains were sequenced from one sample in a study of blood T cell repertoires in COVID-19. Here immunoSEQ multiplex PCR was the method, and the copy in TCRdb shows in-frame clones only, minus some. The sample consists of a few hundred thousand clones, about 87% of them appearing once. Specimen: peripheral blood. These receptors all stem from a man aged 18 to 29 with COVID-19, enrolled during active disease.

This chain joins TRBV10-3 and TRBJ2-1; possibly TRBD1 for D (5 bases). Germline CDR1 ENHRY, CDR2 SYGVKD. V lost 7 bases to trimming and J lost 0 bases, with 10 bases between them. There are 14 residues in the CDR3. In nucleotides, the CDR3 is TGTGCCATCACCCAAGACAGCTCCTACAATGAGCAGTTCTTC. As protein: CAITQDSSYNEQFF.

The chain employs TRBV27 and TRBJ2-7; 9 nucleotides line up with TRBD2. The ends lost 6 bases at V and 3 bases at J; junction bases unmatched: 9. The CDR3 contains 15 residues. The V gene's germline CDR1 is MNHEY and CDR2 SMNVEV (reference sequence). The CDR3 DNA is TGTGCCAGCAGCCAAGGGAGGACTAGCGACTACGAGCAGTACTTC. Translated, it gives CASSQGRTSDYEQYF.

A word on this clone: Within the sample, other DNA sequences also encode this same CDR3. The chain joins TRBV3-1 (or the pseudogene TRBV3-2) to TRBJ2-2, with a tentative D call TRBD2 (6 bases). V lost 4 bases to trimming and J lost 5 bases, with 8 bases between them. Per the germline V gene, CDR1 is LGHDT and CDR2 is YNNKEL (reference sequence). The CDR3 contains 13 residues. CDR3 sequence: CASSRRVTGELFF. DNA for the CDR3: TGTGCCAGCAGCCGGAGGGTTACCGGGGAGCTGTTTTTT.

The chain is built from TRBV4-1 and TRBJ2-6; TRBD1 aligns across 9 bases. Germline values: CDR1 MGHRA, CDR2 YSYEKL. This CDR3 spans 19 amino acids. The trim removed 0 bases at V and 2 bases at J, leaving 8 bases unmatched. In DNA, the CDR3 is TGCGCCAGCAGCCAAGAGCGGACAGGGGTATATACTGGGGCCAACGTCCTGACTTTC. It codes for CASSQERTGVYTGANVLTF.

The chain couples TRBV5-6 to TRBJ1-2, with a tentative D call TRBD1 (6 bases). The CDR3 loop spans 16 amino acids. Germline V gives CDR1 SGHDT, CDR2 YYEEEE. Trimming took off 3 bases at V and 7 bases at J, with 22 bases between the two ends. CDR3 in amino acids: CASSSWLVAGVSGYTF. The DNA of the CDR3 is TGTGCCAGCAGCTCCTGGCTGGTGGCAGGGGTTAGTGGCTACACCTTC.

DNA for the CDR3: TGTGCCACCAGTGATTCTCGTAAGGGGGACTATGGCTACACCTTC. It yields the protein CATSDSRKGDYGYTF. The rearrangement uses TRBV24-1 and TRBJ1-2; D is possibly TRBD1 (6 bases). The ends were cut back, 2 bases at V and 3 bases at J, with 12 bases in the middle. Germline V gives CDR1 KGHDR, CDR2 SFDVKD. This CDR3 is built from 15 residues.

In DNA form, the CDR3 reads TGTGCCAGCAGCGGGACTGCGGACCTAAATGAGCAGTTCTTC. It encodes CASSGTADLNEQFF. J is TRBJ2-1 and V is TRBV11-3; D is possibly TRBD2 (6 bases). Germline V lookup: CDR1 SGHNT, CDR2 YENEEA. V lost 5 bases and J lost 7, with 15 bases in between. This CDR3 is built from 14 residues.

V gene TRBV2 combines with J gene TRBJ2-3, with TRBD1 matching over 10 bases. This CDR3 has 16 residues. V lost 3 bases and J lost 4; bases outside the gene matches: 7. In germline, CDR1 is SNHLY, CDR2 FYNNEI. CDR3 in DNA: TGTGCCAGCAGTGATGGGAGGACAGGGGGACCAGATACGCAGTATTTT. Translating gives CASSDGRTGGPDTQYF.

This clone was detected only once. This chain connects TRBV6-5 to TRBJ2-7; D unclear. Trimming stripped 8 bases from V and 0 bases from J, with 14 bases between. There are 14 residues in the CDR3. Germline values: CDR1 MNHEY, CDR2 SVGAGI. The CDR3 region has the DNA TGTGCCAGCGAGGCCGTCGAGAGCTCCTACGAGCAGTACTTC. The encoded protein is CASEAVESSYEQYF.

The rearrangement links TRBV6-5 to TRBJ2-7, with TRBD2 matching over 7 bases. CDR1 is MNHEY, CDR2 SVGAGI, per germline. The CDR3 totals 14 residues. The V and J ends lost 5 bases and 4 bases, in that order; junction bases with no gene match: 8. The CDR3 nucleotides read TGTGCCAGCAGTAGCTCGGGGGGTTCATACGAGCAGTACTTC. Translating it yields CASSSSGGSYEQYF.

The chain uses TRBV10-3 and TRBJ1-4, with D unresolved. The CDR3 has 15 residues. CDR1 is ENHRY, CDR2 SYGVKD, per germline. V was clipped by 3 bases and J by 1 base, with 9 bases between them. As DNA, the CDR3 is TGTGCCATCAGTGATATACCGGGAACTAATGAAAAACTGTTTTTT. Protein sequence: CAISDIPGTNEKLFF.

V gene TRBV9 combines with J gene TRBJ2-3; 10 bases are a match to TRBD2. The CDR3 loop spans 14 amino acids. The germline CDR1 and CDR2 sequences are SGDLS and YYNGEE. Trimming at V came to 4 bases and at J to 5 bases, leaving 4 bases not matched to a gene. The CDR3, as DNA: TGTGCCAGCAGCTCGTTAGCGGGAGGAGATACGCAGTATTTT. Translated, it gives CASSSLAGGDTQYF.

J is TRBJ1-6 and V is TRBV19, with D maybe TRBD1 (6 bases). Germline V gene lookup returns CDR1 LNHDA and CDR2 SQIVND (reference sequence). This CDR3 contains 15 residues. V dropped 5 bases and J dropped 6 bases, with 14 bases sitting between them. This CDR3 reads CASSPWTESNSPLHF. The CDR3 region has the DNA TGTGCCAGTAGTCCTTGGACAGAATCTAATTCACCCCTCCACTTT.

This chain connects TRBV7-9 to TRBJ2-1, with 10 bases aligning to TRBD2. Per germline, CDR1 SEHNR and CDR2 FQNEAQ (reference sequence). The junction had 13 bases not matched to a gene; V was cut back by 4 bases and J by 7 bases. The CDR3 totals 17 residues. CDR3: CASSSRDLAGAPNEQFF. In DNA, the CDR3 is TGTGCCAGCAGCTCTAGGGACCTAGCGGGAGCCCCGAATGAGCAGTTCTTC.

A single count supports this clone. In DNA form, the CDR3 reads TGTGCCAGCAGCCAAGGACTAGCGGGCCACTACAATGAGCAGTTCTTC. Amino acids: CASSQGLAGHYNEQFF. The chain links TRBV3-1 (or the pseudogene TRBV3-2) to TRBJ2-1; TRBD2 agrees at 10 bases. Per the germline V gene, CDR1 is LGHDT and CDR2 is YNNKEL (reference sequence). The CDR3 extends over 16 amino acids. J gave up 3 bases and V 1 base, and 3 bases lay outside the gene matches.

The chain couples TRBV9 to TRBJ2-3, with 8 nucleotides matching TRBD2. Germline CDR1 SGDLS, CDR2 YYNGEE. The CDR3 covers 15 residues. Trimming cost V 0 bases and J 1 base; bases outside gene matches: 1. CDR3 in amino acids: CASSVVRGGTDTQYF. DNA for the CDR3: TGTGCCAGCAGCGTAGTGCGGGGGGGCACAGATACGCAGTATTTT.

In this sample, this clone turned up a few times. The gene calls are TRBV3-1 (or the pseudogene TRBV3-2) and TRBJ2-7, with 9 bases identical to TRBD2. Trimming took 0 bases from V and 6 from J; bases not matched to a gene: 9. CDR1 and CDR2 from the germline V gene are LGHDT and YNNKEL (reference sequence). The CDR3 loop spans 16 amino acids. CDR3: CASSQDGAGGPVEQYF. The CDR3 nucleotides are TGTGCCAGCAGCCAAGATGGGGCGGGAGGGCCCGTCGAGCAGTACTTC.

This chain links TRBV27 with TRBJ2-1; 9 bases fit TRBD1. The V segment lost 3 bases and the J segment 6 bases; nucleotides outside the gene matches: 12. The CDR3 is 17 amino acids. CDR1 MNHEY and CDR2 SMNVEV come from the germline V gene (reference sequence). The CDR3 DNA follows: TGTGCCAGCAGTTTGACCCCAGCCGGGACAGGGTTCAATGAGCAGTTCTTC. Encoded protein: CASSLTPAGTGFNEQFF.

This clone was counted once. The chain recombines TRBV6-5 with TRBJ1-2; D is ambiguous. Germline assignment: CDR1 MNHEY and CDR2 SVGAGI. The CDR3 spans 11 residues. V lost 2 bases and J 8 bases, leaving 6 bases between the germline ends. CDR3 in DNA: TGTGCCAGCAGTTACGGGCAAGGCTACACCTTC. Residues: CASSYGQGYTF.

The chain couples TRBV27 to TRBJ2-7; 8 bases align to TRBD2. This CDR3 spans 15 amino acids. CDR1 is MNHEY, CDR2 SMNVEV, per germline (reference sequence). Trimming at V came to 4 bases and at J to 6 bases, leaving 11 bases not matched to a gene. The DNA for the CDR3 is TGTGCCAGCAGTTCCCCGAGGGGACTAGATCGCGAGCAGTACTTC. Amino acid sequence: CASSSPRGLDREQYF.

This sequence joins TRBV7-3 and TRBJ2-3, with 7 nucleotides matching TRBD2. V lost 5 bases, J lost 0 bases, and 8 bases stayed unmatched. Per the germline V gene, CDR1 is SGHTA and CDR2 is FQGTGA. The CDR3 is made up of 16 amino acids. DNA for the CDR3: TGTGCCAGCAGCCCCGGGGGTAGCGGGAGCACAGATACGCAGTATTTT. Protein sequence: CASSPGGSGSTDTQYF.

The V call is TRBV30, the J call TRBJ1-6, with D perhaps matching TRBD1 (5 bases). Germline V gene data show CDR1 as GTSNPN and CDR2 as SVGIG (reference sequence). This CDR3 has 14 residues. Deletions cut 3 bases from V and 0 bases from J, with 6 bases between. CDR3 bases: TGTGCCTGGAGGGACAACTCCTATAATTCACCCCTCCACTTT. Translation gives CAWRDNSYNSPLHF.

Written as DNA, the CDR3 is TGTGCCAGCATCAATAACAGGGCCGGGGGGACTGAAGCTTTCTTT. Translation: CASINNRAGGTEAFF. The chain combines TRBV7-8 with TRBJ1-1; maybe TRBD1 (6 bases). Germline lookup yields CDR1 SGHVS and CDR2 FQNEAQ. The CDR3 spans 15 residues. Deletions cut 7 bases from V and 5 bases from J, with 20 bases between.

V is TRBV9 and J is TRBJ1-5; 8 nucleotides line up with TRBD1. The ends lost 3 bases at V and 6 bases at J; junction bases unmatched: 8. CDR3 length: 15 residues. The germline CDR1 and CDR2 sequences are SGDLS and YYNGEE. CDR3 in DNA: TGTGCCAGCAGCGCGGGAGCAGGGGGCGGTCAGCCCCAGCATTTT. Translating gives CASSAGAGGGQPQHF. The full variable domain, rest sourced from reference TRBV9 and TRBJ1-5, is DSGVTQTPKHLITATGQRVTLRCSPRSGDLSVYWYQQSLDQGLQFLIQYYNGEERAKGNILERFSAQQFPDLHSELNLSSLELGDSALYFCASSAGAGGGQPQHFGDGTRLSIL.

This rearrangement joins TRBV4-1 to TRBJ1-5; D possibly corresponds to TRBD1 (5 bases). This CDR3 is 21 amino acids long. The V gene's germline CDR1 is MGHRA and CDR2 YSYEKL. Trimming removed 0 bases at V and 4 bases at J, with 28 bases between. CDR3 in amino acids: CASSQDPSRQRVGQRNQPQHF. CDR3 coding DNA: TGCGCCAGCAGCCAAGATCCCTCTCGACAGCGGGTGGGCCAAAGGAATCAGCCCCAGCATTTT.

As DNA, the CDR3 is TGTGCCAGCAGTTACGGACAGCTAAACGATGGCTACACCTTC. It is translated as CASSYGQLNDGYTF. The J gene is TRBJ1-2, the V gene TRBV6-2 or TRBV6-3, with D possibly TRBD1 on 6 matching bases. Germline CDR1 reads MNHEY; CDR2 reads SVGEGT. This CDR3 is 14 amino acids long. Trimming removed 2 bases from V and 6 bases from J, with 13 bases in between.

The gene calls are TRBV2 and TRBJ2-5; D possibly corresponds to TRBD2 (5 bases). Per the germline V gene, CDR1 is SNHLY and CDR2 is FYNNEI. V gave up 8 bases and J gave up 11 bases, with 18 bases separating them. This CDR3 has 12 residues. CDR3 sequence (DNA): TGTGCCAGCTCCGGGCTAGCCGGAGTACAGTACTTC. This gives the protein CASSGLAGVQYF. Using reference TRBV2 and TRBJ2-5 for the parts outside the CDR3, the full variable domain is EPEVTQTPSHQVTQMGQEVILRCVPISNHLYFYWYRQILGQKVEFLVSFYNNEISEKSEIFDDQFSVERPDGSNFTLKIRSTKLEDSAMYFCASSGLAGVQYFGPGTRLLVL.

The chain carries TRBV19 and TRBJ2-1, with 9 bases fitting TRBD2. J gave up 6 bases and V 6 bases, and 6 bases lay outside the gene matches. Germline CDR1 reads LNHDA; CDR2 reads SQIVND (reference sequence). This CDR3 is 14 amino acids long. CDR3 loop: CASSPGTSINEQFF. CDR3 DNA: TGTGCCAGTAGCCCCGGGACTAGCATCAATGAGCAGTTCTTC.

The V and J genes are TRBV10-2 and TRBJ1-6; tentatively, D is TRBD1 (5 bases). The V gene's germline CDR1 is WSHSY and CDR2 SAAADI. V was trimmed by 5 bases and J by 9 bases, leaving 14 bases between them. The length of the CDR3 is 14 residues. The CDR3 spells CASSSQVEASPLHF. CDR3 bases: TGCGCCAGCAGTTCACAGGTTGAGGCTTCACCCCTCCACTTT.

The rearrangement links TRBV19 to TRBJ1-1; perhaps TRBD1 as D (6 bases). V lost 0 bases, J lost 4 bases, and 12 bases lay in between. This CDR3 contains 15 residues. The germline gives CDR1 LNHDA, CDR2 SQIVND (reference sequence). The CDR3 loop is CASSIESRGATEAFF. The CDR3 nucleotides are TGTGCCAGTAGTATAGAGAGTCGGGGGGCCACTGAAGCTTTCTTT.

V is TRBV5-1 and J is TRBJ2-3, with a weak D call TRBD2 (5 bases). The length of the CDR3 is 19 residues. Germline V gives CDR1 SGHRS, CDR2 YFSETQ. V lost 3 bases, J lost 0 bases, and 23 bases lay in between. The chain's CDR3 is CASSSNPTSGYSSTDTQYF. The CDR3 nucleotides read TGCGCCAGCAGCTCAAACCCTACGAGCGGCTATTCTAGCACAGATACGCAGTATTTT.

CDR3 coding DNA: TGTGCCAGTAGTATCGACGGGCAGGGAATTTTCTACGAGCAGTACTTC. Its translation: CASSIDGQGIFYEQYF. The chain recombines TRBV19 with TRBJ2-7, with D possibly TRBD1 on 5 matching bases. Germline CDR1 reads LNHDA; CDR2 reads SQIVND (reference sequence). The V and J ends lost 3 bases and 3 bases respectively, with 18 bases between them. This CDR3 has 16 residues.